This TCR beta chain derives from a study of blood T cell repertoires in COVID-19. Across the study: The United States, Italy and Spain were the sources of the acute and convalescent COVID-19 samples.

Trimming took off 5 bases at V and 7 bases at J, with 14 bases between the two ends. The germline V gene has CDR1 MNHEY and CDR2 SVGEGT. The CDR3 covers 14 residues. Assay used: immunoSEQ multiplex PCR; TCRdb lists only in-frame clones, some missing. The data show 300,000 to 400,000 clones, around 87% seen once. Followed longitudinally, the Seattle patients had been enrolled during active infection. This receptor was taken from a woman aged 55-69 years with COVID-19, enrolled during active disease. V is TRBV6-2 or TRBV6-3 and J is TRBJ1-4; maybe TRBD1 (5 bases). The specimen sequenced was peripheral blood. CDR3 region: CASSGGGRTEKLFF. The CDR3 DNA is TGTGCCAGCAGTGGGGGGGGGAGGACTGAAAAACTGTTTTTT.